The present T cell receptor beta chain was sequenced within a study of vaccination and CD4 T cells after COVID-19. Overall study: At a median roughly 70 days (range 14 to 241) after dose two, post-vaccine samples were obtained.

Germline CDR1 MNHNS, CDR2 SASEGT. The CDR3 has 14 amino acids. V trimming: 9 bases; J trimming: 0 bases; junction bases outside the gene matches: 4. Oncomine TCR Beta short-read sequencing was applied to DNA from cultured CD4+ T cells. Each CDR3 protein is one row after TCRdb ran MiXCR on the PCR reads. This table has about 14,000 distinct CDR3 sequences, 40% to 65% appearing once. This clonotype showed up just a few times. No antigen is known for it. Treatment indicated: approximately 10-day PBMC culture with coronavirus spike peptide pools or control peptides (ViraFEST assay). Specimen: CD4+ T cells from blood, cultured in vitro. This clonotype was obtained from a human donor who had recovered from COVID-19. The chain uses TRBV6-1 and TRBJ1-5; 8 bases line up with TRBD1. Here the CDR3 reads CASSGQGSNQPQHF. CDR3 nucleotide sequence: TGTGCCAGTTCAGGACAGGGTAGCAATCAGCCCCAGCATTTT.